This TCR beta chain was sequenced during a study of T cell repertoires in cytomegalovirus infection (dated by TCRdb to 2018 to 2020). Broadly, across the study: The HLA type of each donor mattered for the analysis, because public TCR beta signatures pointed to carriage of CMV infection along with the matching HLA type. What the authors observed across the whole study: In both this cohort and an independent roughly 350-donor cohort, the cumulative frequency of public TCR beta family members distinguished carriers of CMV infection plus the relevant HLA type. The ex vivo response was dominated by HLA-C-restricted CMV-specific TCR beta clonotypes, which also provided the single most frequent clonotype in two of eight donors.

The V and J ends are trimmed by 8 bases and 7 bases, leaving 20 bases between them. Based on the germline V gene, the CDR1 and CDR2 sequences are MDHEN and SYDVKM. Its CDR3 holds 15 amino acids, cysteine through phenylalanine. Just the 45-base CDR3 DNA is kept, in frame starting at base 1. Details on this clonotype: Its cognate antigen has yet to be identified. No much larger clone exists at a distance of one base, and base qualities are not known.

Data came from an Illumina HiSeq 1500. TCRdb trimmed public reads at Q25 via fastp, called clones via MiXCR and kept in-frame beta chains. Rows matching on CDR3 protein sequence are summarized as one entry with the most common DNA and genes. The sample yields about 310,000 distinct CDR3 sequences; about 17% were counted once. Jointly, the top ten make up approximately 12% of the sample. The receptor chain draws on TRBV28 and TRBJ1-4; TRBD1 is a possible D gene, resting on 6 matching bases. The origin of this receptor is a human donor in good health (CMV status not recorded). Some clones in this sample may be carry-over from other donors' samples. Source material: PBMCs. Here is the DNA: TGTGCCAGCCGGAATAGGGGGTGGAGTGGTGAAAAACTGTTTTTT. Translated, it reads CASRNRGWSGEKLFF.